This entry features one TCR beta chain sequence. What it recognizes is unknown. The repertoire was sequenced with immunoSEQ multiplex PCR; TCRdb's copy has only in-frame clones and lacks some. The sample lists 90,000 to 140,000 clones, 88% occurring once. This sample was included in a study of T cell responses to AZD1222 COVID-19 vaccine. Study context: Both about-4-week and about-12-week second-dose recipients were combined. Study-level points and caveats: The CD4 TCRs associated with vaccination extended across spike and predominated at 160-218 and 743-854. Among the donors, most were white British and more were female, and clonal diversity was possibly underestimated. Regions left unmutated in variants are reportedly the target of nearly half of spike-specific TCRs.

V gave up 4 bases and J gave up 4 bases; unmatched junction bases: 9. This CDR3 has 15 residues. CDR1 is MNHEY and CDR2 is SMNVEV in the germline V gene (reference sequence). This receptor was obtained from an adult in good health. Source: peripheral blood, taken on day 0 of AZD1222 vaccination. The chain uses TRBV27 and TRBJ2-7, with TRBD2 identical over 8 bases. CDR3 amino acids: CASSWGGIAGYEQYF. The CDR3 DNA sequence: TGTGCCAGCAGTTGGGGGGGGATAGCGGGATACGAGCAGTACTTC.